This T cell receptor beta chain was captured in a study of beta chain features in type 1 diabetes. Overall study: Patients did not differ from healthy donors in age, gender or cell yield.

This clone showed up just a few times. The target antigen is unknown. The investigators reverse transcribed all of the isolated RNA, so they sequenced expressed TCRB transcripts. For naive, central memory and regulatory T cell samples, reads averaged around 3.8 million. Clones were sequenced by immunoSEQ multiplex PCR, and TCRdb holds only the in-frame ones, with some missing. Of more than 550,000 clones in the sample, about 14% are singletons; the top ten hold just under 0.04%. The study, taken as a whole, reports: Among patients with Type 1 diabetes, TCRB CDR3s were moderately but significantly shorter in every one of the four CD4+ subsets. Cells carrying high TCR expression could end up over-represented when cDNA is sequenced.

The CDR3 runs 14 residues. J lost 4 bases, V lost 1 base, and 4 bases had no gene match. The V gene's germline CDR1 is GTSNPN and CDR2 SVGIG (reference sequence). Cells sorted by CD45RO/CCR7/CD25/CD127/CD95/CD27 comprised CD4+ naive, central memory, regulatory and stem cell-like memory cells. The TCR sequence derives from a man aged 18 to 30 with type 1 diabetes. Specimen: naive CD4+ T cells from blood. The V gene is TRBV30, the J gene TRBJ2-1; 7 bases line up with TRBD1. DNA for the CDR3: TGTGCCTGGAGTGAGGGACAGCCATACAATGAGCAGTTCTTC. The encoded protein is CAWSEGQPYNEQFF.